One and the same sample provided the 7 T cell receptor beta chains below, sequenced in a study of OX40 agonist ivuxolimab in advanced cancers. Assay: immunoSEQ multiplex PCR; the TCRdb copy retains only in-frame clones and omits some. The sample includes just over 90,000 clones, approximately 94% of them seen just once. Here the sequenced sample was CD4+ or CD8+ T cells sorted from blood, taken in a trial of the OX40 agonist ivuxolimab. These receptors were obtained from an adult with an advanced solid tumor such as melanoma, head and neck, liver or kidney cancer.

The chain recombines TRBV12-5 with TRBJ2-7, with unresolved D. The CDR3 has 11 amino acids. Germline V gene sequence: CDR1 LGHNT, CDR2 FRNRAP. V was shortened by 1 base and J by 2 bases, with 0 bases between the two germline ends. The DNA of the CDR3 is TGTGCTAGTGGTTTGGCCTACGAGCAGTACTTC. Translation gives CASGLAYEQYF.

This clone is a singleton in its sample. CDR3 residues: CASSEYRFNQPQHF. CDR3 sequence (DNA): TGTGCCAGCAGTGAATATCGGTTCAATCAGCCCCAGCATTTT. V usage is TRBV2 and J usage is TRBJ1-5; D ambiguous. V lost 2 bases and J lost 3, with 8 bases in between. The CDR3 runs 14 residues. From germline, CDR1 is SNHLY and CDR2 FYNNEI.

This chain joins TRBV10-3 and TRBJ1-2; tentative D call: TRBD1 (6 bases). V was pared by 3 bases and J by 13 bases, with 12 bases between. Germline CDR1 is ENHRY and CDR2 is SYGVKD. The length of the CDR3 is 11 residues. CDR3 DNA: TGTGCCATCAGTGAAGGACAGTTGGGCACCTTC. Its translation is CAISEGQLGTF.

The gene calls are TRBV20-1 and TRBJ1-1, with D perhaps matching TRBD1 (5 bases). V lost 4 bases to trimming and J lost 7 bases, with 10 bases between them. The CDR3 is 11 residues long. CDR1 and CDR2 (germline): DFQATT, SNEGSKA (reference sequence). The DNA for the CDR3 is TGCAGTGCTACGACAGTGGGTGAAGCTTTCTTT. Translated: CSATTVGEAFF.

The rearrangement joins TRBV7-9 to TRBJ1-1; possible D gene TRBD1, 6 bases. The CDR3 runs 16 residues. Germline values: CDR1 SEHNR, CDR2 FQNEAQ (reference sequence). Trimming shortened V by 1 base and J by 1 base, and 13 bases separated the two germline ends. CDR3 protein: CASSLDTGWSNTEAFF. DNA of the CDR3: TGTGCCAGCAGCTTAGATACAGGGTGGTCGAACACTGAAGCTTTCTTT.

The CDR3 DNA sequence: TGTGCCAGCAGTTACGGAACCCCGGTGAGTGAAGCTTTCTTT. Translated, it gives CASSYGTPVSEAFF. The chain couples TRBV6-5 to TRBJ1-1; D gene unclear. Germline-derived CDR1 and CDR2 are MNHEY and SVGAGI. The germline V and J ends were trimmed by 2 bases and 7 bases, with 14 bases remaining between them. CDR3 length: 14 residues.

The rearrangement uses TRBV5-6 and TRBJ1-1; 9 nucleotides line up with TRBD1. Germline trimming cut 4 bases from V and 1 base from J; bases unmatched to any gene: 8. Germline loops: CDR1 SGHDT, CDR2 YYEEEE. The CDR3 loop spans 16 amino acids. As DNA, the CDR3 is TGTGCCAGCAGCACAGGGGGCTGGGGAGGGAACACTGAAGCTTTCTTT. The encoded protein is CASSTGGWGGNTEAFF.